This T cell receptor beta chain was identified in a study of blood T cell repertoires in COVID-19. V lost 5 bases to trimming and J lost 2 bases, with 12 bases between them. The CDR3 runs 13 residues. Germline CDR1 is SQVTM and CDR2 is ANQGSEA. Original processing methods: For nucleated cells, counts were estimated from reference gene primer amplification. Clones were read by immunoSEQ multiplex PCR, and TCRdb kept only the in-frame ones, dropping some. V and J calls and clone size are those listed in that table; D and trimming were worked out from the DNA. Of roughly 130,000 clones listed, more than 90% are singletons.

The TCR was taken from a man aged 50 to 60 with active COVID-19. Material: peripheral blood. The gene calls are TRBV29-1 and TRBJ1-2, with D uncertain. The CDR3 region has the DNA TGCAGCGTTACTAACGATGGCAACTATGGCTACACCTTC. Residues: CSVTNDGNYGYTF.